The entry that follows covers one T cell receptor (beta chain) sequence. Its antigen is unknown. The data originate from a study of blood T cells in healthy people across ages. Points from the study as a whole: Across the age range, TCR beta diversity per million T cells fell in a roughly linear way.

With a J-beta primer mix and a sample-barcoded 5' primer, a second PCR ran roughly 6 to 11 cycles. TCRdb redid the calling of the 5' RACE reads with MiXCR, one entry per CDR3 protein. The sample lists roughly 680,000 distinct CDR3 sequences, roughly half occurring once. The material sequenced was blood. This TCR came from a woman of 80 years or more in good health.

This chain's CDR3 is CSAGRAQETQYF. CDR3 DNA: TGCAGTGCTGGGCGTGCCCAAGAGACCCAGTACTTC. The chain recombines TRBV20-1 with TRBJ2-5; D gene uncertain. Per the germline V gene, CDR1 is DFQATT and CDR2 is SNEGSKA (reference sequence). This CDR3 comprises 12 residues. V was pared by 5 bases and J by 1 base, with 8 bases between.